A selection of T cell receptor beta chains follows, all from one sample in a study of blood T cell repertoires in COVID-19. Profiling relied on immunoSEQ multiplex PCR, and the TCRdb table lists in-frame clones only, not all of them. The top ten clones hold 10% to 15% of a sample with approximately 99,000 clones, 86% of them seen once. The sample was peripheral blood. These receptors originate from a woman aged 55-69 years in a cohort sampled during active or convalescent COVID-19. CDR3s include the opening cysteine and the closing phenylalanine or tryptophan. The D gene is left open where the match is weak. Clone sizes are given selectively: once, few, many, or a class where the clone is expanded.

v_gene,abundance,j_gene,d_gene,CDR3aa,CDR3nt
TRBV11-1,.,TRBJ2-7,.,CASSLSGQSLYEQYF,TGTGCCAGCAGCTTGTCCGGACAGAGCCTTTACGAGCAGTACTTC
TRBV11-2,.,TRBJ2-7,.,CASSLAGAYEQYF,TGTGCCAGCAGCTTAGCCGGGGCCTACGAGCAGTACTTC
TRBV6-6,.,TRBJ1-5,.,CASSYSREPQPQHF,TGTGCCAGCAGTTACTCGCGGGAGCCGCAGCCCCAGCATTTT
TRBV27,.,TRBJ1-6,.,CASSASSYNSPLHF,TGTGCCAGCAGTGCCAGCTCCTATAATTCACCCCTCCACTTT
TRBV9,once,TRBJ1-2,.,CASSAVTGNYGYTF,TGTGCCAGCAGCGCAGTGACCGGGAACTATGGCTACACCTTC
TRBV6-5,.,TRBJ1-4,.,CASRTGLNEKLFF,TGTGCCAGCAGGACGGGACTTAATGAAAAACTGTTTTTT
TRBV9,.,TRBJ2-3,.,CASSVSGGLTDTQYF,TGTGCCAGCAGCGTATCAGGGGGACTCACAGATACGCAGTATTTT
TRBV18,.,TRBJ1-2,TRBD1,CASSPRKTGNYGYTF,TGTGCCAGCTCACCACGGAAGACAGGGAACTATGGCTACACCTTC
TRBV30,.,TRBJ2-7,TRBD2,CAWSVLTSGGEQYF,TGTGCCTGGAGTGTACTCACTAGCGGGGGCGAGCAGTACTTC
TRBV6-2/TRBV6-3,few,TRBJ1-2,.,CASSTRTSSYGYTF,TGTGCCAGCAGTACCCGGACTTCTAGCTATGGCTACACCTTC
TRBV28,once,TRBJ2-3,.,CASSSGTTDTQYF,TGTGCCAGCAGTTCAGGCACCACAGATACGCAGTATTTT
TRBV7-9,.,TRBJ1-2,TRBD1,CASSYGGQGLSGYTF,TGTGCCAGCAGCTACGGAGGACAGGGGCTGAGTGGCTACACCTTC
TRBV3-1/TRBV3-2,.,TRBJ2-3,TRBD2,CASRQTWGLAGGQADTQYF,TGTGCCAGCAGGCAAACATGGGGACTAGCGGGGGGGCAGGCAGATACGCAGTATTTT
TRBV11-2,.,TRBJ1-2,TRBD1,CASSRGTGDYGYTF,TGTGCCAGCAGCCGGGGGACAGGGGACTATGGCTACACCTTC
TRBV5-1,once,TRBJ1-6,TRBD1,CASSLDGTVYNSPLHF,TGCGCCAGCAGCTTGGATGGGACAGTCTATAATTCACCCCTCCACTTT
TRBV6-5,.,TRBJ1-2,.,CASSYSMGAGANGYTF,TGTGCCAGCAGTTACTCGATGGGGGCAGGGGCTAATGGCTACACCTTC
TRBV5-4,once,TRBJ1-1,.,CASSPHGEMGEAFF,TGTGCCAGCAGCCCGCACGGGGAGATGGGTGAAGCTTTCTTT
TRBV3-1/TRBV3-2,.,TRBJ1-2,.,CASSLGQNNYGYTF,TGTGCCAGCAGCCTTGGACAGAATAACTATGGCTACACCTTC
TRBV7-9,.,TRBJ1-1,TRBD1,CASSNNRGGGTEAFF,TGTGCCAGCAGCAACAACAGGGGTGGGGGCACTGAAGCTTTCTTT
TRBV14,once,TRBJ2-7,.,CASSYGHYEQYF,TGTGCCAGCAGCTACGGACACTACGAGCAGTACTTC